Listed here is a single TCR beta chain. This sample was included in a study of blood T cells in healthy people across ages. Researchers collected 9.5 to 10 milliliters of peripheral blood from every single donor. Total RNA extracted from each sample amounted to at least 6 micrograms. Looked up from germline, CDR1 is KGHSH and CDR2 is LQKENI. The ends lost 6 bases at V and 2 bases at J; junction bases unmatched: 10. The CDR3 sequence is 16 residues long. Alongside a J-beta primer mix, a sample-barcoded 5' primer served in a second PCR lasting roughly 6 to 12 cycles. TCRdb re-called the 5' RACE reads through MiXCR, storing one row per CDR3 protein. Of 1.5 million to 2 million distinct CDR3 sequences in the sample, 28% were seen once.

The V call is TRBV18, the J call TRBJ2-3; 8 bases line up with TRBD2. The sample comprised blood. The receptor was isolated from a woman aged 30 to 39 in good health. CDR3 DNA: TGTGCCAGCTCCGCGTGGGCGGGAGGTTCCACAGATACGCAGTATTTT. Its translation is CASSAWAGGSTDTQYF.